This TCR beta chain was documented in a study of vaccination effects on CD4 cells after COVID-19 (dated by TCRdb to between 2022 and 2023). Describing the broader study: Participants received two doses of either the BNT162b2 or the mRNA-1273 mRNA SARS-CoV-2 vaccine. The Oncomine TCR Beta short-read assay on an Illumina iSeq 100 was used to sequence cultures from other donors in the study. The study compared SARS-CoV-2 spike-specific CD4+ TCR repertoires before and after mRNA vaccination in COVID-19 convalescent patients and infection-naive vaccine recipients. Altogether, 10 COVID-19 convalescent patients and 4 SARS-CoV-2-naive healthy vaccine recipients made up the full study.

The library was obtained by the immunoSEQ multiplex PCR assay. DNA from the cultured, isolated CD4+ T cells was subjected to TCR beta CDR3 sequencing. As for how the authors treated the data: Non-productive TCR sequences were removed and reads were trimmed to the CDR3 region, keeping CDR3s of at least 7 amino acids. The MANAFEST web app was used to pick out antigen-specific clonotypes by comparing their expansion in peptide wells with that in reference cultures. To count as positive, a clone had to show expansion at FDR<0.05 compared with the reference and with all other wells, an odds ratio above 5, and a frequency above 0.1% in two replicate wells. Clonotypes significantly expanded in SARS-CoV-2 spike wells and in at least one common cold coronavirus spike condition were defined as cross-reactive. CDR3 similarity was assessed by Levenshtein distance using the stringdist R package, and unrooted trees were constructed with ape in R 3.6.1. TCRdb's version of the immuneACCESS table is confined to in-frame rearrangements and falls short of the full clone set. An unresolved V gene accounts for under half of the shortfall where checked; the remainder is of unknown origin. V and J calls and clone size are those listed in that table; D and trimming were worked out from the DNA. The sample profile shows about 41,000 clones; 55% to 75% of them were found once. The ten largest clones represent roughly 24% of the sample.

Broader findings and caveats from the paper: Limitations of the study were the small number of convalescent patients and the absence of early post-infection timepoints. Clones induced by infection and clones induced by vaccination both contracted markedly at late timepoints after vaccination, which fits with T cell responses waning over time. Among healthy vaccine recipients, nearly all vaccine-induced clones were SARS-CoV-2 mono-reactive, and only 1 of 255 was cross-reactive with common cold coronaviruses.

From a lookup of the germline V gene, CDR1 and CDR2 are KGHSH and LQKENI. Reading from cysteine to phenylalanine, the CDR3 counts 12 amino acids. Of the read, only the CDR3 DNA is kept; its 36 bases are in frame from base 1. V gives up 3 bases and J gives up 9 bases, and the segment between their germline ends measures 12 bases. The ViraFEST assay stimulated PBMC with viral peptide pools and then used TCR sequencing to identify antigen-specific CD4+ T cell clonotypes by expansion. After less than eleven days of culture, CD4+ T cells were isolated with the EasySep CD4+ T cell isolation kit. None of the healthy vaccine recipients had a prior SARS-CoV-2 infection, which was confirmed by nucleocapsid antibody tests that came back negative both before and after vaccination. Each well held around 2 million PBMC cultured in IMDM containing roughly 5% human AB serum, about 10 IU/ml IL-2 and gentamicin, along with roughly 10 ug/ml peptides. On days 3 and 7, half of the culture medium was replaced with fresh IL-2-containing medium. Unless otherwise noted, each peptide stimulation condition was cultured in triplicate wells. PBMC were separated from whole blood using Ficoll-Paque Plus gradient centrifugation and were then either cryopreserved at -140C or used fresh. The spike proteins of SARS-CoV-2 and of the common cold coronaviruses HCoV-NL63, HCoV-OC43 and HCoV-229E were spanned by overlapping peptide pools. Genomic DNA was extracted from cultured CD4+ T cells with the QIAamp micro DNA kit.

About this clone: This clone's antigen is unknown. No base quality values were provided; no much bigger clone lies one nucleotide off.

Specimen: CD4+ T cells from PBMCs cultured with HCoV-OC43 spike peptides, collected before COVID-19 vaccination. The sample's cell subset or site, from its label and the paper: HCoV-OC43 spike overlapping peptide pool stimulation. The sequence was collected from a human donor who received a COVID-19 vaccine. The chain is encoded by TRBV18 joined to TRBJ2-7, with the D gene not clear enough to name. This receptor carries the CDR3 CASSPAARVQYF. The sequence in DNA is TGTGCCAGCTCACCGGCCGCGAGAGTGCAGTACTTC.